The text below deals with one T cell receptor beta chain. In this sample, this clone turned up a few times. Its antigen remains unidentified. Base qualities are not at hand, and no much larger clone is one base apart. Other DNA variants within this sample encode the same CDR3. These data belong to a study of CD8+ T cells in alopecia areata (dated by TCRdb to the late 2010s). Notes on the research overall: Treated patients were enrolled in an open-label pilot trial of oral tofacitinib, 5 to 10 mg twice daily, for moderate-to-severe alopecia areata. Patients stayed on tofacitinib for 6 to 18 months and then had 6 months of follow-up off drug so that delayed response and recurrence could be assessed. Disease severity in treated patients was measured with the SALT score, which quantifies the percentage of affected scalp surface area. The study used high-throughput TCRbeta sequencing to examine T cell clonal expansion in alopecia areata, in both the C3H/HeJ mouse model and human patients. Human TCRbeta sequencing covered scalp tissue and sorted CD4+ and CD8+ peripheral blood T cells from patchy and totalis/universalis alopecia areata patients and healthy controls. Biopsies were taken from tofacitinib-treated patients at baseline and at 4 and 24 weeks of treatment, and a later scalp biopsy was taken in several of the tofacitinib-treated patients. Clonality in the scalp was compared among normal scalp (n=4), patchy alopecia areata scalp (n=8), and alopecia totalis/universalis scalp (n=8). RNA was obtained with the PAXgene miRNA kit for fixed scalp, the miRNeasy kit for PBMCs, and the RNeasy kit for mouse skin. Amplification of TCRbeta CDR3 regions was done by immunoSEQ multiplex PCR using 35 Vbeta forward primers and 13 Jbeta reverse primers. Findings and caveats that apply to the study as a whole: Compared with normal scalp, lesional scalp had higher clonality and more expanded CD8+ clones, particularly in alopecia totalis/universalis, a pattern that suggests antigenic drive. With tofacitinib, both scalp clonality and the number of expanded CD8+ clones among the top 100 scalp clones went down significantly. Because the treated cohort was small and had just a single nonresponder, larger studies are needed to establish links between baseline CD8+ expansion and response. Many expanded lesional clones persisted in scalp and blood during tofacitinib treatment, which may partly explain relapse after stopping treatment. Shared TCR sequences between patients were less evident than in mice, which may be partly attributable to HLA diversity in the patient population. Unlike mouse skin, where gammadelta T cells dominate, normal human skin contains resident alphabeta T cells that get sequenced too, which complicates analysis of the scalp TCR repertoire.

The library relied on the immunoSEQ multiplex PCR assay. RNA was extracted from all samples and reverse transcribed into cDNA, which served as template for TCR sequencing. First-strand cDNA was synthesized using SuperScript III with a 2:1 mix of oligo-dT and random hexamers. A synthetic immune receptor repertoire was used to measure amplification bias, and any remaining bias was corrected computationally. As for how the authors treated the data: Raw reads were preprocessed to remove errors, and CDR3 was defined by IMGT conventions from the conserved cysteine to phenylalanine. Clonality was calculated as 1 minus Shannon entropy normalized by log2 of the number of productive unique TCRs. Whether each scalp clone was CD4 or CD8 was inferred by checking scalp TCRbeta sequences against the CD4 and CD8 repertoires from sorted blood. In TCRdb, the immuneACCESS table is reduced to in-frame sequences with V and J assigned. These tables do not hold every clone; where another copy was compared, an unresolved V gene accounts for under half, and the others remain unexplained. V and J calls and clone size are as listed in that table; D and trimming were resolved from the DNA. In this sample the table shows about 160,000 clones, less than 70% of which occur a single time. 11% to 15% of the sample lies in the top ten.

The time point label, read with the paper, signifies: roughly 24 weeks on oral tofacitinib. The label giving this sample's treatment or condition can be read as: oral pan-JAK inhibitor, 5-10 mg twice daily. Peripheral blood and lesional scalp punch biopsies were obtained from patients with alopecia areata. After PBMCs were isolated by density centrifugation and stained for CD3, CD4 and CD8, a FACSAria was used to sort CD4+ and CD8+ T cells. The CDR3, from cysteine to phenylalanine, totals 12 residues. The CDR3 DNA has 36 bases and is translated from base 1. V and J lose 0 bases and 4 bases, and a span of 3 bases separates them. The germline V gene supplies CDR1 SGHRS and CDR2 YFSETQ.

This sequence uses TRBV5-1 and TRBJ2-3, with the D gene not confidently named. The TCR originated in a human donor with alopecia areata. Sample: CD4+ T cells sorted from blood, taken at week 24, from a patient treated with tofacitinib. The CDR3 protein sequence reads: CASSLVADTQYF. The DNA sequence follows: TGCGCCAGCAGCTTGGTCGCAGATACGCAGTATTTT.